The clone carrying this T cell receptor (beta chain) was observed a single time. This sample is drawn from a study of blood T cell repertoires in COVID-19. Overall study context: Spain, Italy and the United States supplied samples that represented acute and convalescent COVID-19. In each case, the material was cDNA or gDNA derived from T cells, B-cell-depleted T cells, or PBMCs.

The V and J ends lost 4 bases and 1 base, in that order; junction bases with no gene match: 5. This CDR3 spans 16 amino acids. Germline CDR1 and CDR2: SNHLY and FYNNEI. Per the original data handling: Cell counts per sample came from amplifying reference gene primers. The protocol was immunoSEQ multiplex PCR, while the TCRdb copy is restricted to in-frame clones and leaves out a portion. V, J and clone size are those of that table, while D and trimming were read from the DNA. The sample comprises roughly 200,000 clones, 85% of which are singletons, and roughly 18% rests with the top ten. Seattle researchers signed up patients amid active infection and tracked them longitudinally.

V and J are TRBV2 and TRBJ1-5; 9 positions match TRBD1. Sequenced material: peripheral blood. The receptor's source is a person aged 70 to 80 with COVID-19, enrolled during active disease. As DNA, the CDR3 is TGTGCCAGCAGTGCCCGACAGGGGGTCAGCAATCAGCCCCAGCATTTT. Its translation is CASSARQGVSNQPQHF.